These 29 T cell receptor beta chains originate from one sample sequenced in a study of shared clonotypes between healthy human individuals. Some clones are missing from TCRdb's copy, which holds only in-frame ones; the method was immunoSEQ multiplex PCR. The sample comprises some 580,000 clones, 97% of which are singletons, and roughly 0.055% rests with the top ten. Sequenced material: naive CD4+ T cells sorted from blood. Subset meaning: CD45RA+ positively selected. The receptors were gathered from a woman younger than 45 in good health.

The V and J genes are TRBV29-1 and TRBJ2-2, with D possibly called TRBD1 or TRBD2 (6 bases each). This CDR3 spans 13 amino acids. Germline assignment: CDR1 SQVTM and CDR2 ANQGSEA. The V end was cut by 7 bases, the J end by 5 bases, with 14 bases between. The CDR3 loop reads CSGRGFWTGELFF. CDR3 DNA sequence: TGCAGCGGGAGGGGGTTTTGGACCGGGGAGCTGTTTTTT.

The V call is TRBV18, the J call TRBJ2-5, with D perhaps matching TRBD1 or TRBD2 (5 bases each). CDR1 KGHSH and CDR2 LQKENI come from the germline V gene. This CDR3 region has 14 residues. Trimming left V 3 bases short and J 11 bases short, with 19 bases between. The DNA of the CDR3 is TGTGCCAGCTCACCTGGGGGTGCCCTTAGGGAGCAGTACTTC. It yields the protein CASSPGGALREQYF.

The CDR3 is CASSLLGRGRGNEKLFF. CDR3 DNA: TGTGCCAGCAGCCTGCTGGGGAGGGGACGAGGTAATGAAAAACTGTTTTTT. This chain joins TRBV7-9 and TRBJ1-4; weak D call: TRBD1 (5 bases). The ends were cut back, 5 bases at V and 4 bases at J, with 20 bases in the middle. The CDR3 length is 17 residues. The germline V gene has CDR1 SEHNR and CDR2 FQNEAQ (reference sequence). Full variable domain (outside the CDR3, taken from reference TRBV7-9 and TRBJ1-4): DTGVSQNPRHKITKRGQNVTFRCDPISEHNRLYWYRQTLGQGPEFLTYFQNEAQLEKSRLLSDRFSAERPKGSFSTLEIQRTEQGDSAMYLCASSLLGRGRGNEKLFFGSGTQLSVL.

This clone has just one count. The CDR3 bases are TGTGCCAGCAGTTTAAGCGCCCCATACGAGCAGTACTTC. This encodes CASSLSAPYEQYF. This chain uses TRBV28 with TRBJ2-7; no clear D gene. CDR3 length: 13 residues. V was pared by 2 bases and J by 4 bases, with 9 bases between. The germline CDR1 and CDR2 sequences are MDHEN and SYDVKM.

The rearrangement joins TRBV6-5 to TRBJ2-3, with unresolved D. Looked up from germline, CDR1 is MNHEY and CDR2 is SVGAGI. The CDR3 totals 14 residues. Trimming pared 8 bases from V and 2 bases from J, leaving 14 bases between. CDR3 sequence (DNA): TGTGCCAGCGAAAAGGGATCGAACACAGATACGCAGTATTTT. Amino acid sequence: CASEKGSNTDTQYF.

This CDR3 is CASSLIAGVGYEQYF. The CDR3 nucleotides are TGTGCCAGCAGCTTAATAGCGGGAGTGGGGTACGAGCAGTACTTC. V and J are TRBV7-2 and TRBJ2-5; 9 bases match TRBD2. The J call is uncertain, as TRBJ2-7 better fits the DNA end. The CDR3 totals 15 residues. Germline V gene data show CDR1 as SGHTA and CDR2 as FQGNSA.

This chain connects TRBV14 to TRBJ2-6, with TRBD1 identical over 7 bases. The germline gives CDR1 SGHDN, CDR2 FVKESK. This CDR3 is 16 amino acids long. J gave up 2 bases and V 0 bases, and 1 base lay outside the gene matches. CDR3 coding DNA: TGTGCCAGCAGCCAAGATCAGGGGGCTGGGGCCAACGTCCTGACTTTC. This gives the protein CASSQDQGAGANVLTF.

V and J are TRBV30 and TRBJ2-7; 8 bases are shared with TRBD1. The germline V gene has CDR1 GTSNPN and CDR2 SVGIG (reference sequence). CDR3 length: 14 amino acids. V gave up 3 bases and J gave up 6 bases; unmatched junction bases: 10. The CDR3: CAWSRDRLLSEQYF. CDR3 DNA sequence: TGTGCCTGGAGCAGGGACAGGCTATTAAGCGAGCAGTACTTC.

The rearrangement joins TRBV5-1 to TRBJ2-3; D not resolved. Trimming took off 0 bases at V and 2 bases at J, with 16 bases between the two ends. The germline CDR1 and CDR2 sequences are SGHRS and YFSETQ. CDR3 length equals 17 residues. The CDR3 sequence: CASSLDNRLGYTDTQYF. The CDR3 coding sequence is TGCGCCAGCAGCTTGGACAACCGGCTAGGGTACACAGATACGCAGTATTTT.

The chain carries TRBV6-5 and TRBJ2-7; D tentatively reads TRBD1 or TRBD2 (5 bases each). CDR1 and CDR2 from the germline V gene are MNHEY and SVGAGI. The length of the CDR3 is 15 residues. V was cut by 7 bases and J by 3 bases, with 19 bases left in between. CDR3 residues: CASNKIPGRSYEQYF. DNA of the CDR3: TGTGCCAGCAACAAGATCCCGGGACGGAGCTACGAGCAGTACTTC.

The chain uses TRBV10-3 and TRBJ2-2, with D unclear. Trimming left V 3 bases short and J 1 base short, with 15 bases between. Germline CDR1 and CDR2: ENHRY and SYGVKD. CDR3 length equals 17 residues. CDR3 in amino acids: CAISDYGRRRNTGELFF. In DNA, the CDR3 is TGTGCCATCAGTGATTACGGGCGGAGAAGGAACACCGGGGAGCTGTTTTTT.

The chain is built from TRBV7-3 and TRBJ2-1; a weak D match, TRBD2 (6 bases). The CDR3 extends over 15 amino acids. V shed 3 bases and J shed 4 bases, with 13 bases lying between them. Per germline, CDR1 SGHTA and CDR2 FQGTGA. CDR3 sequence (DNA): TGTGCCAGCAGCTTTAGCGGAGTGGGTTACAATGAGCAGTTCTTC. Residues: CASSFSGVGYNEQFF.

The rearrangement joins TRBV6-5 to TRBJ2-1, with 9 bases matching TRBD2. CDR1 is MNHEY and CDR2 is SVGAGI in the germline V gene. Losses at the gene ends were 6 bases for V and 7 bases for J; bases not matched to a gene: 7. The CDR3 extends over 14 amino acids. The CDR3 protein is CASSWTSDSNEQFF. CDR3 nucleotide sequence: TGTGCCAGCAGCTGGACTAGCGATTCTAATGAGCAGTTCTTC.

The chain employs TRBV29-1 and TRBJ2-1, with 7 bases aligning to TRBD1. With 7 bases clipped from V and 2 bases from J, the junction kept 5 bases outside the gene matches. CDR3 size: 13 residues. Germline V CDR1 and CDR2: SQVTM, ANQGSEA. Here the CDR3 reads CSANRGAYNEQFF. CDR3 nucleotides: TGCAGCGCGAACAGGGGCGCCTACAATGAGCAGTTCTTC.

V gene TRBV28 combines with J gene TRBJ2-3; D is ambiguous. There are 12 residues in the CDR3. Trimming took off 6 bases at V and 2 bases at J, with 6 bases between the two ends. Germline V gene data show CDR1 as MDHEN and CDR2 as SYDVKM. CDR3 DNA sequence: TGTGCCAGCAGCGTCGTCACAGATACGCAGTATTTT. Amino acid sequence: CASSVVTDTQYF.

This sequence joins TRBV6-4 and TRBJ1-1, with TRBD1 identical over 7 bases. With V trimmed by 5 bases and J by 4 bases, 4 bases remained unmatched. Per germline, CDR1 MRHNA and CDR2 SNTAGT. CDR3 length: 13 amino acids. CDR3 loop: CASSSRGSTEAFF. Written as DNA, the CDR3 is TGTGCCAGCAGTTCCAGGGGGAGCACTGAAGCTTTCTTT.

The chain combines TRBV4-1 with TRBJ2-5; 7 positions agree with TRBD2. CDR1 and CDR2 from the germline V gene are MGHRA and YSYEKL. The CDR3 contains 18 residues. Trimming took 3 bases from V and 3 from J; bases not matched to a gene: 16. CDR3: CASSQGPRRSSGKETQYF. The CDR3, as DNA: TGCGCCAGCAGCCAGGGCCCTCGGAGGTCTAGCGGTAAAGAGACCCAGTACTTC.

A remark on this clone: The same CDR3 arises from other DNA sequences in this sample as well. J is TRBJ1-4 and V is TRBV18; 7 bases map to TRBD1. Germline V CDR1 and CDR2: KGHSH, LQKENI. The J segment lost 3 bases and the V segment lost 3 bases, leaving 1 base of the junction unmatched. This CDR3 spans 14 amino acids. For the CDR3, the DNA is TGTGCCAGCTCACCGGGACAGCCTAATGAAAAACTGTTTTTT. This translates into CASSPGQPNEKLFF.

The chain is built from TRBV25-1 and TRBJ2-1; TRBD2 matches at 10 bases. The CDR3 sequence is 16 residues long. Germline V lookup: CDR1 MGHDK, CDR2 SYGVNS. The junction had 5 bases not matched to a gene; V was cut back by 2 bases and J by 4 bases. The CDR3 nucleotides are TGTGCCAGCAGTGAAGATAGCGGGAGGATTTACAATGAGCAGTTCTTC. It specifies CASSEDSGRIYNEQFF. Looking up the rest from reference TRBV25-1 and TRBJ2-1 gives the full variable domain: EADIYQTPRYLVIGTGKKITLECSQTMGHDKMYWYQQDPGMELHLIHYSYGVNSTEKGDLSSESTVSRIRTEHFPLTLESARPSHTSQYLCASSEDSGRIYNEQFFGPGTRLTVL.

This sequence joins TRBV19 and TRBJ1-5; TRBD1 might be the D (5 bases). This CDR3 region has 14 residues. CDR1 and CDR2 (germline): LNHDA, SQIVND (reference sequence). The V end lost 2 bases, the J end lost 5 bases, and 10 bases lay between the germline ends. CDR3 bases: TGTGCCAGTAGTATATCGGGGCGCGATCAGCCCCAGCATTTT. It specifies CASSISGRDQPQHF.

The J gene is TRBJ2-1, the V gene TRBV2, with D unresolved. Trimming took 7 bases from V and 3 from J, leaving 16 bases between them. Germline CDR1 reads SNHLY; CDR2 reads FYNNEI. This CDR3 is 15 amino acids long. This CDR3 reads CASKRRSDHYNEQFF. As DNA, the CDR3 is TGTGCCAGCAAAAGGCGGAGCGATCACTACAATGAGCAGTTCTTC.

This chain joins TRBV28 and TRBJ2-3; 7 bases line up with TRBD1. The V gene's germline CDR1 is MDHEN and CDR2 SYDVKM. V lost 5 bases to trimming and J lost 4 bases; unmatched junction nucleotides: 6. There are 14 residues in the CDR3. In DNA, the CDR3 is TGTGCCAGCAGTACCACCACAGGGGCAGATACGCAGTATTTT. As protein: CASSTTTGADTQYF.

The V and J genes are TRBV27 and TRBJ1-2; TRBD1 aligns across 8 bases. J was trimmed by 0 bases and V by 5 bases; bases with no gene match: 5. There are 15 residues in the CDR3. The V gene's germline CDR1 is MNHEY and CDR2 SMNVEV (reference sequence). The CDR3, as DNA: TGTGCCAGCAGTCTTGACAGGGGCTCTAACTATGGCTACACCTTC. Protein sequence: CASSLDRGSNYGYTF.

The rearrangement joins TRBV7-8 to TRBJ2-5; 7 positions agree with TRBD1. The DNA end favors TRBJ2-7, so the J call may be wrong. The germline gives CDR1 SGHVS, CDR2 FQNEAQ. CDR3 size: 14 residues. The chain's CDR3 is CASSQRTGTGEQYF. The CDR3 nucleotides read TGTGCCAGCAGCCAAAGGACAGGAACAGGCGAGCAGTACTTC.

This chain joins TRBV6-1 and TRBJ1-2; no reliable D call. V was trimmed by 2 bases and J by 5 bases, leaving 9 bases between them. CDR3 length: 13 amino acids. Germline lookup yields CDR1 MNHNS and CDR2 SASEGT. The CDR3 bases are TGTGCCAGCAGTGAAATGGAGAGATATGGCTACACCTTC. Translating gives CASSEMERYGYTF.

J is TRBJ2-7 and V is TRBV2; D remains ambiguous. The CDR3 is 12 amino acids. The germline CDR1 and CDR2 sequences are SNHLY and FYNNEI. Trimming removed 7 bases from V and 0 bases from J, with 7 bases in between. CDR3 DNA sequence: TGTGCCAGCACCAGTGACTCCTACGAGCAGTACTTC. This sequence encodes CASTSDSYEQYF.

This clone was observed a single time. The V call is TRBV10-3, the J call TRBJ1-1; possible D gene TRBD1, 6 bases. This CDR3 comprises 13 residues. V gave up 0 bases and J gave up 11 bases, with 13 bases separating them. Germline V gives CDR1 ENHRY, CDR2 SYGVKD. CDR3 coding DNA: TGTGCCATCAGTGAGTCGGGGGGCTATGTGGCTTTCTTT. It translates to CAISESGGYVAFF.

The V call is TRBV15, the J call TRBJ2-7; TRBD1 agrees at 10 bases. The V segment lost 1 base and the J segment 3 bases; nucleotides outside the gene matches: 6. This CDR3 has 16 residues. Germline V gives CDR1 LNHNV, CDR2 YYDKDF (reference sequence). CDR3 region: CATSRGLTGGLYEQYF. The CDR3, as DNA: TGTGCCACCAGCAGAGGCTTGACAGGGGGCCTCTACGAGCAGTACTTC.

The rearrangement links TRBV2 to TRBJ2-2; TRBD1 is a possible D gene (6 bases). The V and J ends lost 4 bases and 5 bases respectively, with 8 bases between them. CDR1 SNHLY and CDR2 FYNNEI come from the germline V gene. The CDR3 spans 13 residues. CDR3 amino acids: CASSVGGTGELFF. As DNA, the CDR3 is TGTGCCAGCAGTGTAGGGGGAACCGGGGAGCTGTTTTTT.